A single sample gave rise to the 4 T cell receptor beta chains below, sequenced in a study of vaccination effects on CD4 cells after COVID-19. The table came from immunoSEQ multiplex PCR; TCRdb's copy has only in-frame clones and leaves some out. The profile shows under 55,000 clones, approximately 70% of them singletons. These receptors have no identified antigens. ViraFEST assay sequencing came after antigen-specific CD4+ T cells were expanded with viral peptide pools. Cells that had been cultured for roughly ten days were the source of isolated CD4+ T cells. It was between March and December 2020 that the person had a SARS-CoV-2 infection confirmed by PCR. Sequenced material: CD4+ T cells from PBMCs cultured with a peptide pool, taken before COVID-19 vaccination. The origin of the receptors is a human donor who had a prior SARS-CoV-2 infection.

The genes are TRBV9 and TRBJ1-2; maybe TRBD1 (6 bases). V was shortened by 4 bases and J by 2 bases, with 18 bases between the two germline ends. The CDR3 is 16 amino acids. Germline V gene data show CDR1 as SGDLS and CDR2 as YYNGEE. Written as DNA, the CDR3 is TGTGCCAGCAGCAGCCAGGGGCATGGGGCGAACTATGGCTACACCTTC. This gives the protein CASSSQGHGANYGYTF.

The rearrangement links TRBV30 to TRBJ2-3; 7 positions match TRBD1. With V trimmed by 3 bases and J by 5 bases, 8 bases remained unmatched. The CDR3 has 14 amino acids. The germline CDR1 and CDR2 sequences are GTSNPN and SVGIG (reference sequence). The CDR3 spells CAWRPAGGLDTQYF. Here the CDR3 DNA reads TGTGCCTGGAGACCCGCAGGGGGATTAGATACGCAGTATTTT.

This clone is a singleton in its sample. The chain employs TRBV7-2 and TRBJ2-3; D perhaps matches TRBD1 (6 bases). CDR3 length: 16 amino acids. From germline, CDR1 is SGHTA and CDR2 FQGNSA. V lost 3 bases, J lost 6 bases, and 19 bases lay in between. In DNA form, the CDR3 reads TGTGCCAGCAGCTTCCGTGTCGTCAACAGGGTTGATACGCAGTATTTT. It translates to CASSFRVVNRVDTQYF.

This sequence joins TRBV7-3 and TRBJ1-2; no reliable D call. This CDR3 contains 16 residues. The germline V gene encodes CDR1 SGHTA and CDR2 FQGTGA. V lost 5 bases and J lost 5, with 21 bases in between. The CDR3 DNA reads TGTGCCAGCAGCCCGACGCCAACCCCGAGGGTGTATGGCTACACCTTC. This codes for CASSPTPTPRVYGYTF.